These 22 T cell receptor beta chains were all obtained from the same sample, sequenced in a study of radiotherapy plus CTLA-4 blockade in lung cancer (dated by TCRdb to 2016 to 2019). The library came from the immunoSEQ multiplex PCR assay. The clones in this table, taken by TCRdb from immuneACCESS, are in-frame only. Not every clone is retained; where verified, under half of the shortfall comes from an unresolved V gene, and the cause of the rest is unknown. This sample comprises around 77,000 clones, over 65% of them detected only once. The ten largest clones take up roughly a tenth of the sample. Source: peripheral blood, taken from a patient treated with radiotherapy plus ipilimumab. Every receptor here comes from a human donor with non-small cell lung cancer whose response to radiotherapy plus ipilimumab could not be evaluated.

In its sample, this clone was seen once. V and J are TRBV6-1 and TRBJ1-3, with D possibly TRBD1 on 5 matching bases. The V end lost 7 bases, the J end lost 0 bases, and 13 bases lay between the germline ends. Germline V lookup: CDR1 MNHNS, CDR2 SASEGT. The CDR3 length is 15 residues. The CDR3 sequence is CASISGPFSGNTIYF. The CDR3 DNA is TGTGCCAGCATCTCAGGGCCATTCTCTGGAAACACCATATATTTT.

V gene TRBV9 combines with J gene TRBJ1-4; TRBD1 matches 7 bases. This CDR3 is built from 14 residues. Per the germline V gene, CDR1 is SGDLS and CDR2 is YYNGEE. The ends lost 4 bases at V and 7 bases at J; junction bases unmatched: 7. The CDR3 DNA follows: TGTGCCAGCAGCCGGGGACAGAACCCTGAAAAACTGTTTTTT. As protein: CASSRGQNPEKLFF.

The chain has TRBV6-5 and TRBJ1-2, with TRBD1 matching 7 bases. The CDR3 runs 13 residues. With 6 bases clipped from V and 7 bases from J, the junction kept 8 bases outside the gene matches. The germline V gene has CDR1 MNHEY and CDR2 SVGAGI. CDR3 DNA sequence: TGTGCCAGCAGCCAAGACAGGGAGATTGGCTACACCTTC. As protein: CASSQDREIGYTF.

The chain carries TRBV5-6 and TRBJ1-1; D is unresolved. V gave up 4 bases and J gave up 2 bases, with 12 bases separating them. Germline V CDR1 and CDR2: SGHDT, YYEEEE. The CDR3 loop spans 14 amino acids. The CDR3 sequence is CASSLDGLNTEAFF. The CDR3, as DNA: TGTGCCAGCAGCCTGGACGGACTTAACACTGAAGCTTTCTTT.

This clone was seen more than once but under ten times. V usage is TRBV29-1 and J usage is TRBJ2-7; the match to TRBD2 covers 11 bases. The CDR3 has 13 residues. Per the germline V gene, CDR1 is SQVTM and CDR2 is ANQGSEA. The V segment lost 4 bases and the J segment 6 bases; nucleotides outside the gene matches: 5. The DNA for the CDR3 is TGCAGCGTTGGACTAGCGGGGTATGGCGAGCAGTACTTC. Translated: CSVGLAGYGEQYF.

This chain links TRBV30 with TRBJ1-2; 7 positions agree with TRBD1. This CDR3 has 12 amino acids. Germline CDR1 reads GTSNPN; CDR2 reads SVGIG (reference sequence). After removal of 5 bases from V and 6 bases from J, the junction contained 6 bases not matched to a gene. The CDR3 region is CAWAPQGDGYTF. The CDR3 nucleotides read TGTGCCTGGGCCCCCCAGGGGGATGGCTACACCTTC.

The V and J genes are TRBV7-9 and TRBJ2-7; 10 bases align to TRBD2. The CDR3 spans 16 residues. J gave up 4 bases and V 5 bases, and 11 bases lay outside the gene matches. CDR1 and CDR2 from the germline V gene are SEHNR and FQNEAQ (reference sequence). Here the CDR3 reads CASSPRASGRVYEQYF. In DNA, the CDR3 is TGTGCCAGCAGCCCGCGGGCTAGCGGGAGAGTGTACGAGCAGTACTTC. The full variable domain, rest sourced from reference TRBV7-9 and TRBJ2-7, is DTGVSQNPRHKITKRGQNVTFRCDPISEHNRLYWYRQTLGQGPEFLTYFQNEAQLEKSRLLSDRFSAERPKGSFSTLEIQRTEQGDSAMYLCASSPRASGRVYEQYFGPGTRLTVT.

The rearrangement links TRBV6-1 to TRBJ1-2, with 7 positions matching TRBD1. The V segment lost 2 bases and the J segment 5 bases; nucleotides outside the gene matches: 5. The CDR3 has 14 residues. Germline V gene sequence: CDR1 MNHNS, CDR2 SASEGT. CDR3 DNA sequence: TGTGCCAGCAGTGAAACCTGGACAGGTTATGGCTACACCTTC. It is translated as CASSETWTGYGYTF.

This chain joins TRBV5-4 and TRBJ1-1; 7 bases align to TRBD1. CDR3 length: 17 residues. Losses at the gene ends were 4 bases for V and 1 base for J; bases not matched to a gene: 13. From germline, CDR1 is SGHNT and CDR2 YYREEE (reference sequence). The CDR3, as DNA: TGTGCCAGCAGCGCTGACCTACAGGGGTCCCAGAACACTGAAGCTTTCTTT. Its protein is CASSADLQGSQNTEAFF. Variable domain in full (rest from reference TRBV5-4 and TRBJ1-1): ETGVTQSPTHLIKTRGQQVTLRCSSQSGHNTVSWYQQALGQGPQFIFQYYREEENGRGNFPPRFSGLQFPNYSSELNVNALELDDSALYLCASSADLQGSQNTEAFFGQGTRLTVV.

The CDR3 loop is CASRGQGMSGELFF. As DNA, the CDR3 is TGCGCCAGCAGGGGACAGGGGATGTCCGGGGAGCTGTTTTTT. The V gene is TRBV4-3, the J gene TRBJ2-2, with 10 bases aligning to TRBD1. Germline loops: CDR1 LGHNA, CDR2 YSLEER. The CDR3 runs to 14 residues. With 6 bases clipped from V and 6 bases from J, the junction kept 4 bases outside the gene matches.

This sequence joins TRBV6-5 and TRBJ2-7; 11 bases line up with TRBD1. V was pared by 2 bases and J by 6 bases, with 0 bases of the junction left unmatched. The germline CDR1 and CDR2 sequences are MNHEY and SVGAGI. The CDR3 runs to 13 residues. This CDR3 is CASSYGTGGEQYF. Written as DNA, the CDR3 is TGTGCCAGCAGTTACGGGACAGGGGGCGAGCAGTACTTC.

J is TRBJ2-6 and V is TRBV7-3; a weak D match, TRBD1 (5 bases). From germline, CDR1 is SGHTA and CDR2 FQGTGA. V was trimmed by 4 bases and J by 0 bases, leaving 10 bases between them. The length of the CDR3 is 16 residues. The CDR3 DNA reads as TGTGCCAGCAGCTCCCGACAGTACTCTGGGGCCAACGTCCTGACTTTC. Its translation is CASSSRQYSGANVLTF.

The genes are TRBV5-1 and TRBJ1-1; D remains ambiguous. This CDR3 region has 15 residues. Germline V gene lookup returns CDR1 SGHRS and CDR2 YFSETQ. Trimming took 0 bases from V and 0 from J, leaving 9 bases between them. The CDR3 DNA reads TGCGCCAGCAGCTTGGACAACAGACTGAACACTGAAGCTTTCTTT. Amino acids: CASSLDNRLNTEAFF.

The gene calls are TRBV7-9 and TRBJ1-1, with 11 nucleotides matching TRBD1. CDR1 is SEHNR, CDR2 FQNEAQ, per germline (reference sequence). V dropped 5 bases and J dropped 3; count of bases not matched to a gene: 8. The CDR3 is 16 residues long. DNA of the CDR3: TGTGCCAGCAGCCCGGACAGGGGGCTGAGAGACACTGAAGCTTTCTTT. Protein product: CASSPDRGLRDTEAFF.

CDR3 bases: TGTGCCACCAGCAGAGATATCGGGTGGCACGAGCAGTACTTC. It codes for CATSRDIGWHEQYF. The chain combines TRBV15 with TRBJ2-5; D unclear. The DNA end is more similar to TRBJ2-7, so the J call may be wrong. The CDR3 spans 14 residues. Germline V gives CDR1 LNHNV, CDR2 YYDKDF (reference sequence).

The chain couples TRBV5-4 to TRBJ2-2; 13 bases match TRBD2. The germline V gene has CDR1 SGHNT and CDR2 YYREEE (reference sequence). The CDR3 runs to 18 residues. After removal of 7 bases from V and 4 bases from J, the junction contained 13 bases not matched to a gene. This CDR3 is CASGQLAGGLNPTGELFF. The CDR3 region has the DNA TGTGCCAGCGGCCAACTAGCGGGGGGGCTTAATCCCACCGGGGAGCTGTTTTTT.

This CDR3 is CATRDFGTDTQYF. The CDR3 nucleotides are TGTGCCACGCGGGACTTCGGCACAGATACGCAGTATTTT. V is TRBV6-1 and J is TRBJ2-3; D might be TRBD2 (6 bases). CDR3 length: 13 residues. Per germline, CDR1 MNHNS and CDR2 SASEGT. V was trimmed by 10 bases and J by 1 base, leaving 12 bases between them.

The CDR3 is CASSLYVQGEYGYTF. The CDR3 nucleotides are TGCGCCAGCAGCCTTTACGTGCAGGGGGAGTATGGCTACACCTTC. The chain links TRBV4-3 to TRBJ1-2; 7 bases align to TRBD1. Germline CDR1 reads LGHNA; CDR2 reads YSLEER. J was trimmed by 5 bases and V by 4 bases; bases with no gene match: 10. The length of the CDR3 is 15 residues.

For the CDR3, the DNA is TGTGCCAGCAGTGAACCGACAGGGGCCACCTATGGCTACACCTTC. Protein: CASSEPTGATYGYTF. The chain uses TRBV6-1 and TRBJ1-2, with 8 bases matching TRBD1. The ends lost 2 bases at V and 4 bases at J; junction bases unmatched: 6. CDR1 is MNHNS and CDR2 is SASEGT in the germline V gene. The CDR3 length is 15 residues.

About this clone itself: The junction differs from germline at one of its ends, possibly a read error. The genes are TRBV7-9 and TRBJ1-1; 8 nucleotides line up with TRBD1. CDR1 is SEHNR and CDR2 is FQNEAQ in the germline V gene (reference sequence). The CDR3 is 16 amino acids. For the CDR3, the DNA is TGCGCCAGCAGACCCCTGCAGGGGGCGCCTGACACTGAAGCTTTCTTT. Encoded protein: CASRPLQGAPDTEAFF.

This chain joins TRBV6-6 and TRBJ1-4; possible D gene TRBD1, 5 bases. Germline V CDR1 and CDR2: MNHNY, SVGAGI (reference sequence). The CDR3 is 14 residues long. Trimming shortened V by 2 bases and J by 10 bases, and 14 bases separated the two germline ends. The CDR3, as DNA: TGTGCCAGCAGTTACGGGGGAGGCTTTGGAAAACTGTTTTTT. Translation: CASSYGGGFGKLFF.

The rearrangement links TRBV4-1 to TRBJ2-1; 12 positions match TRBD2. The ends lost 1 base at V and 7 bases at J; junction bases unmatched: 5. Germline CDR1 reads MGHRA; CDR2 reads YSYEKL. The CDR3 is made up of 16 amino acids. CDR3 sequence: CASSQAGLAGLNEQFF. DNA for the CDR3: TGCGCCAGCAGCCAAGCGGGACTAGCGGGCTTGAATGAGCAGTTCTTC.